The 11 T cell receptor beta chains given below trace back to one sample, sequenced in a study of T cell responses to AZD1222 COVID-19 vaccine. The method was immunoSEQ multiplex PCR; TCRdb's version includes in-frame clones alone and lacks a portion of them. The sample carries about 120,000 clones, 90% recorded once. The source material was peripheral blood, sampled on day 0 of AZD1222 vaccination. These receptors were collected from an adult in good health.

This clone occurred once. The chain links TRBV27 to TRBJ1-5; maybe TRBD1 (5 bases). Germline values: CDR1 MNHEY, CDR2 SMNVEV (reference sequence). The CDR3 sequence is 15 residues long. Trimming removed 2 bases at V and 6 bases at J, with 14 bases between. The CDR3 loop reads CASSLLGRVRQPQHF. CDR3 DNA sequence: TGTGCCAGCAGTTTACTGGGGCGGGTCCGTCAGCCCCAGCATTTT.

The chain recombines TRBV6-6 with TRBJ1-3; TRBD1 might be the D (5 bases). CDR1 is MNHNY, CDR2 SVGAGI, per germline (reference sequence). Between the trimmed V and J ends, which lost 2 bases and 2 bases, there was a span of 10 bases. The CDR3 sequence is 15 residues long. CDR3 nucleotides: TGTGCCAGCAGTTACGACAGATCCACTGGAAACACCATATATTTT. This translates into CASSYDRSTGNTIYF.

The chain joins TRBV19 to TRBJ2-2, with TRBD2 identical over 8 bases. Germline V gives CDR1 LNHDA, CDR2 SQIVND (reference sequence). The V and J ends lost 7 bases and 3 bases, in that order; junction bases with no gene match: 7. The CDR3 runs to 15 residues. CDR3 bases: TGTGCCAGTATTGATATAGCGGGGTACACCGGGGAGCTGTTTTTT. Protein: CASIDIAGYTGELFF.

The gene calls are TRBV9 and TRBJ1-1; TRBD1 matches 8 bases. V lost 3 bases, J lost 5 bases, and 0 bases stayed unmatched. CDR1 is SGDLS, CDR2 YYNGEE, per germline. The CDR3 contains 12 residues. As DNA, the CDR3 is TGTGCCAGCAGCGGGGACAGGACTGAAGCTTTCTTT. Its protein product is CASSGDRTEAFF.

The V and J genes are TRBV27 and TRBJ2-5; D gene unclear. With 2 bases removed from V and 7 bases from J, the gap between germline ends came to 11 bases. There are 13 residues in the CDR3. CDR1 is MNHEY, CDR2 SMNVEV, per germline (reference sequence). The DNA for the CDR3 is TGTGCCAGCAGTTTAGGCGGATTCGGGACCCAGTACTTC. It translates to CASSLGGFGTQYF.

A remark on this clone: One end of the junction fails to match germline, which may point to a read error. The chain has TRBV27 and TRBJ2-3; TRBD2 aligns across 9 bases. Looked up from germline, CDR1 is MNHEY and CDR2 is SMNVEV (reference sequence). This CDR3 comprises 20 residues. The CDR3 region is CASGLSTVLAGAGSTDTQYF. The CDR3 bases are TGTGCCAGCGGTTTATCGACGGTGTTAGCGGGGGCAGGGAGCACAGATACGCAGTATTTT.

The chain has TRBV18 and TRBJ2-3, with D maybe TRBD1 (5 bases). The CDR3 runs 12 residues. Germline V gene sequence: CDR1 KGHSH, CDR2 LQKENI. The germline V and J ends were trimmed by 5 bases and 7 bases, with 10 bases remaining between them. CDR3 nucleotide sequence: TGTGCCAGCTCAATTCAGGGTCATACGCAGTATTTT. Translated: CASSIQGHTQYF.

The count of this clone is one. The J gene is TRBJ1-1, the V gene TRBV29-1; D might be TRBD1 (5 bases). This CDR3 is built from 12 residues. Germline CDR1 reads SQVTM; CDR2 reads ANQGSEA. CDR3 sequence: CSAGFMNTEAFF. The CDR3 bases are TGCAGTGCAGGGTTCATGAACACTGAAGCTTTCTTT.

This chain joins TRBV24-1 and TRBJ2-1, with unresolved D. The CDR3 consists of 13 residues. CDR1 and CDR2 from the germline V gene are KGHDR and SFDVKD. The V end lost 6 bases, the J end lost 8 bases, and 13 bases lay between the germline ends. The CDR3 is CATSHPHSDEQFF. The DNA for the CDR3 is TGTGCCACCAGTCACCCCCACTCGGATGAGCAGTTCTTC.

The chain has TRBV4-2 and TRBJ2-6, with 8 positions matching TRBD1. V dropped 1 base and J dropped 0; count of bases not matched to a gene: 2. The CDR3 loop spans 17 amino acids. From germline, CDR1 is LGHNA and CDR2 YNFKEQ. The CDR3 DNA follows: TGTGCCAGCAGCCAAGGGACAGGGACCTCTGGGGCCAACGTCCTGACTTTC. Translated: CASSQGTGTSGANVLTF.

This clone appeared a single time. V is TRBV7-2 and J is TRBJ2-7; maybe TRBD1 (5 bases). This CDR3 is built from 16 residues. CDR1 is SGHTA, CDR2 FQGNSA, per germline. Between the trimmed V and J ends, which lost 4 bases and 0 bases, there was a span of 16 bases. Here the CDR3 DNA reads TGTGCCAGCAGCTCTATTACAGGTCCCCGCTCCTACGAGCAGTACTTC. Translated, it gives CASSSITGPRSYEQYF. Variable domain in full (rest from reference TRBV7-2 and TRBJ2-7): GAGVSQSPSNKVTEKGKDVELRCDPISGHTALYWYRQSLGQGLEFLIYFQGNSAPDKSGLPSDRFSAERTGGSVSTLTIQRTQQEDSAVYLCASSSITGPRSYEQYFGPGTRLTVT.